This record concerns one TCR beta chain sequence. Per the study methods: Amplification from reference gene primers served as the basis for estimated nucleated cell counts. The assay was immunoSEQ multiplex PCR, and TCRdb's table has in-frame clones only and misses some. The V and J calls and clone size are taken from that table; D and trimming were inferred from the DNA. The sample has under 200,000 clones, approximately 91% seen once. Per germline, CDR1 KGHSH and CDR2 LQKENI. Trimming removed 3 bases from V and 5 bases from J; junction bases left unmatched: 4. The CDR3 consists of 15 residues. This sample is part of a study of blood T cell repertoires in COVID-19. Study-wide background: From the United States, Italy and Spain came samples of acute and convalescent COVID-19. Nucleic acid was either cDNA or gDNA, and it came from T cells, B-cell-depleted T cells, or PBMCs.

V and J are TRBV18 and TRBJ1-6; 7 bases are a match to TRBD1. Material: peripheral blood. This receptor was taken from a young man with active or convalescent COVID-19. This chain's CDR3 is CASSPTGQDNSPLHF. The CDR3 coding sequence is TGTGCCAGCTCACCGACAGGGCAGGATAATTCACCCCTCCACTTT.